This T cell receptor (beta chain) was identified in a study of T cell responses to AZD1222 COVID-19 vaccine. The CDR3 spans 14 residues. CDR1 is SGHTA and CDR2 is FQGNSA in the germline V gene. V was cut by 5 bases and J by 6 bases, with 16 bases left in between. General study points: Increases in Spike-specific TCR breadth and depth were seen after two AZD1222 doses. Among vaccine-associated CD4 TCRs, coverage spanned spike, with dominance at 160-218 and 743-854.

Details on this clone: Its matching antigen is unknown.

Generated by immunoSEQ multiplex PCR, the TCRdb table keeps only in-frame clones and is missing some. The table lists over 150,000 clones, around nine tenths of them singletons. The TCR originated in an adult who received the AZD1222 COVID-19 vaccine. The chain is built from TRBV7-2 and TRBJ1-1; D gene ambiguous. The sample consisted of peripheral blood, taken 28 days after the second AZD1222 dose. In DNA, the CDR3 is TGTGCCAGCAGCCCGACCGGGGTGTGGGCTGAAGCTTTCTTT. Encoded protein: CASSPTGVWAEAFF.